The next 13 T cell receptor beta chains were all read from a single sample in a study of blood T cell repertoires in COVID-19. Clones were read by immunoSEQ multiplex PCR, and TCRdb kept only the in-frame ones, dropping some. Of tens of thousands of clones in the sample, 90% were seen once. Sequenced: peripheral blood. These TCRs come from a man aged 55 to 70 with acute or convalescent COVID-19.

V is TRBV11-3 and J is TRBJ2-2; TRBD1 might be the D (5 bases). Trimming took off 5 bases at V and 2 bases at J, with 12 bases between the two ends. CDR1 and CDR2 (germline): SGHNT, YENEEA. The CDR3 extends over 15 amino acids. The CDR3 reads CASSPDSRNTGELFF. The CDR3 DNA follows: TGTGCCAGCAGCCCCGACAGCCGAAACACCGGGGAGCTGTTTTTT.

The gene calls are TRBV5-4 and TRBJ1-4, with a tentative D call TRBD1 (5 bases). The CDR3 loop spans 14 amino acids. V was clipped by 6 bases and J by 8 bases, with 17 bases between them. CDR1 and CDR2 from the germline V gene are SGHNT and YYREEE (reference sequence). CDR3 region: CASNDSAGREKLFF. Written as DNA, the CDR3 is TGTGCCAGCAACGACAGCGCGGGACGGGAAAAACTGTTTTTT.

This clone was seen a single time. The chain joins TRBV5-1 to TRBJ2-1; 13 nucleotides match TRBD2. Unmatched junction bases numbered 1, after V lost 4 bases and J lost 6 bases. CDR1 and CDR2 from the germline V gene are SGHRS and YFSETQ. This CDR3 spans 14 amino acids. CDR3 sequence reads: CASSRTSGGNEQFF. The CDR3 DNA sequence: TGCGCCAGCAGCCGGACTAGCGGGGGCAATGAGCAGTTCTTC.

CDR3 region: CASREGPASNQPQHF. The CDR3 DNA reads TGCGCCAGCCGGGAAGGCCCAGCCAGCAATCAGCCCCAGCATTTT. The chain couples TRBV5-1 to TRBJ1-5; D is unclear. CDR1 is SGHRS and CDR2 is YFSETQ in the germline V gene. There are 15 residues in the CDR3. Trimming took off 7 bases at V and 1 base at J, with 15 bases between the two ends. Filled out from reference TRBV5-1 and TRBJ1-5, the complete variable domain reads KAGVTQTPRYLIKTRGQQVTLSCSPISGHRSVSWYQQTPGQGLQFLFEYFSETQRNKGNFPGRFSGRQFSNSRSEMNVSTLELGDSALYLCASREGPASNQPQHFGDGTRLSIL.

For this clone: Its ends do not fully match the called genes, so a read error is possible. V and J are TRBV6-5 and TRBJ1-1; no clear D gene. This CDR3 contains 13 residues. CDR1 is MNHEY and CDR2 is SVGAGI in the germline V gene. The CDR3 reads CRASLGWSTEAFF. CDR3 coding DNA: TGCCGTGCGAGCCTCGGCTGGAGCACTGAAGCTTTCTTT.

This rearrangement joins TRBV27 to TRBJ1-5; the D gene is possibly TRBD1 (6 bases). This CDR3 is built from 15 residues. Germline V CDR1 and CDR2: MNHEY, SMNVEV (reference sequence). V was clipped by 3 bases and J by 7 bases, with 16 bases between them. CDR3 sequence (DNA): TGTGCCAGCAGTTTGGGTACAGGGTCAGGGCAGCCCCAGCATTTT. Its protein is CASSLGTGSGQPQHF.

The DNA for the CDR3 is TGTGCCAGCAGCCCGGACAGGGGAAACATGAACACTGAAGCTTTCTTT. Residues: CASSPDRGNMNTEAFF. The V and J genes are TRBV7-9 and TRBJ1-1; 9 bases fit TRBD1. Germline V lookup: CDR1 SEHNR, CDR2 FQNEAQ (reference sequence). This CDR3 spans 16 amino acids. The V segment lost 5 bases and the J segment 0 bases; nucleotides outside the gene matches: 7.

This CDR3 is CASSENSGTGVSPLHF. The CDR3 DNA follows: TGTGCCAGCAGCGAGAACTCCGGGACAGGGGTTTCACCCCTCCACTTT. The chain combines TRBV6-6 with TRBJ1-6; 10 bases match TRBD1. This CDR3 spans 16 amino acids. V shed 6 bases and J 9 bases; nucleotides not matched to a gene: 11. Germline assignment: CDR1 MNHNY and CDR2 SVGAGI (reference sequence).

This chain joins TRBV5-1 and TRBJ2-1; D possibly corresponds to TRBD2 (6 bases). V was shortened by 2 bases and J by 9 bases, with 15 bases between the two germline ends. The germline V gene encodes CDR1 SGHRS and CDR2 YFSETQ. This CDR3 has 14 residues. The chain's CDR3 is CASSLGTPMGEQFF. Written as DNA, the CDR3 is TGCGCCAGCAGCTTAGGGACTCCCATGGGTGAGCAGTTCTTC.

The chain carries TRBV10-2 and TRBJ2-7; a weak D match, TRBD2 (5 bases). Germline lookup yields CDR1 WSHSY and CDR2 SAAADI. The CDR3 sequence is 13 residues long. V gave up 5 bases and J gave up 5 bases, with 13 bases separating them. The CDR3: CASSSRVLNEQYF. The CDR3 DNA sequence: TGCGCCAGCAGTTCGAGGGTTCTCAACGAGCAGTACTTC.

The V call is TRBV30, the J call TRBJ2-7; TRBD2 might be the D (5 bases). From germline, CDR1 is GTSNPN and CDR2 SVGIG (reference sequence). This CDR3 contains 14 residues. The V gene lost 4 bases and the J gene lost 0 bases, with 13 bases spanning the gap. CDR3 DNA sequence: TGTGCCTGGACCGTACCGGAGGTCTCCTACGAGCAGTACTTC. Protein: CAWTVPEVSYEQYF.

The V call is TRBV7-8, the J call TRBJ2-7; D may be TRBD1 (6 bases). CDR1 is SGHVS, CDR2 FQNEAQ, per germline. This CDR3 region has 15 residues. V gave up 2 bases and J gave up 3 bases, with 14 bases separating them. The CDR3 DNA follows: TGTGCCAGCAGCTTAACAGGACAGTCAAGCTACGAGCAGTACTTC. Protein product: CASSLTGQSSYEQYF.

CDR3 DNA sequence: TGTGCCAGCAGCGTAGGTGGCAGGGAGGGAGAAAAACTGTTTTTT. It is translated as CASSVGGREGEKLFF. The genes are TRBV9 and TRBJ1-4; D may be TRBD1 (5 bases). This CDR3 comprises 15 residues. Looked up from germline, CDR1 is SGDLS and CDR2 is YYNGEE. V gave up 0 bases and J gave up 8 bases, with 14 bases separating them.